Following are 14 T cell receptor beta chains from one sample sequenced in a study of shared clonotypes between healthy human individuals (dated by TCRdb to 2018 to 2021). CD8 naive samples were obtained by positive selection for CCR7 among CD45RO-negative cells, yielding a CD45RA+CCR7+ population from which TemRA cells were excluded. Libraries were built with the immunoSEQ multiplex PCR assay. TCRdb carries this immuneACCESS record with in-frame sequences only. Its versions omit some clonotypes, under half of them owing to an unresolved V gene in the studies checked, with the rest unexplained. This sample has around 640,000 clones in its table, and about 96% of those were observed once. The top ten clones comprise about 0.12% of the sample. Sequencing used naive CD8+ T cells sorted from blood. The cell subset or site label here, explained by the study, means: CD45RA+CCR7+. All receptors derive from a woman aged 30 to 39 in good health.

The chain joins TRBV9 to TRBJ1-2; TRBD1 agrees at 8 bases. Germline CDR1 SGDLS, CDR2 YYNGEE. The CDR3 loop spans 15 amino acids. The V segment lost 3 bases and the J segment 6 bases; nucleotides outside the gene matches: 10. The DNA of the CDR3 is TGTGCCAGCAGCGGCCCCGGACAGGGCCAAGATGGCTACACCTTC. Amino acid sequence: CASSGPGQGQDGYTF.

A note on this clone: This sample includes further DNA sequences coding for the same CDR3. This rearrangement joins TRBV19 to TRBJ2-1, with D unclear. This CDR3 has 12 amino acids. The V end lost 2 bases, the J end lost 4 bases, and 3 bases lay between the germline ends. From germline, CDR1 is LNHDA and CDR2 SQIVND (reference sequence). The CDR3 protein is CASSISYNEQFF. The CDR3, as DNA: TGTGCCAGTAGTATATCTTACAATGAGCAGTTCTTC.

This chain connects TRBV19 to TRBJ2-1; 7 bases fit TRBD2. This CDR3 is 13 amino acids long. After removal of 3 bases from V and 8 bases from J, the junction contained 4 bases not matched to a gene. Per germline, CDR1 LNHDA and CDR2 SQIVND (reference sequence). CDR3 loop: CASSMAGVDEQFF. The DNA for the CDR3 is TGTGCCAGTAGTATGGCGGGAGTGGATGAGCAGTTCTTC.

This clone has a handful of counts. V gene TRBV9 combines with J gene TRBJ2-7; 7 bases map to TRBD2. The CDR3 runs to 14 residues. The V segment lost 4 bases and the J segment 5 bases; nucleotides outside the gene matches: 9. Germline CDR1 and CDR2: SGDLS and YYNGEE. The CDR3 region is CASSPLGEGHEQYF. The CDR3 DNA is TGTGCCAGCAGCCCCCTCGGGGAGGGACACGAGCAGTACTTC.

V is TRBV13 and J is TRBJ2-7, with 7 nucleotides matching TRBD2. The CDR3 totals 13 residues. Germline V gene sequence: CDR1 PRHDT, CDR2 FYEKMQ (reference sequence). The trim removed 5 bases at V and 5 bases at J, leaving 6 bases unmatched. The CDR3 protein is CASSKNLADEQYF. In nucleotides, the CDR3 is TGTGCCAGCAGCAAAAATCTAGCGGACGAGCAGTACTTC. The whole variable domain, remainder taken from reference TRBV13 and TRBJ2-7, is AAGVIQSPRHLIKEKRETATLKCYPIPRHDTVYWYQQGPGQDPQFLISFYEKMQSDKGSIPDRFSAQQFSDYHSELNMSSLELGDSALYFCASSKNLADEQYFGPGTRLTVT.

The DNA of the CDR3 is TGCGCCAGCAGCCTTAGTTGGGGGTTGAACACTGAAGCTTTCTTT. The encoded protein is CASSLSWGLNTEAFF. The V call is TRBV5-1, the J call TRBJ1-1; tentatively, D is TRBD1 (5 bases). Germline loops: CDR1 SGHRS, CDR2 YFSETQ. CDR3 length: 15 residues. The germline V and J ends were trimmed by 4 bases and 0 bases, with 13 bases remaining between them.

This sequence joins TRBV2 and TRBJ1-3, with D possibly matching TRBD1 (6 bases). This CDR3 spans 16 amino acids. Germline assignment: CDR1 SNHLY and CDR2 FYNNEI. Trimming shortened V by 0 bases and J by 3 bases, and 12 bases separated the two germline ends. The CDR3 reads CASSEAGGGIGNTIYF. Here the CDR3 DNA reads TGTGCCAGCAGTGAAGCGGGGGGGGGCATTGGAAACACCATATATTTT.

This rearrangement joins TRBV5-1 to TRBJ2-5; 9 bases fit TRBD2. The better agreement between TRBJ2-7 and the DNA end casts doubt on the J call. In germline, CDR1 is SGHRS, CDR2 YFSETQ. The CDR3 contains 15 residues. The CDR3 sequence is CASSISASGAYEQYF. The CDR3 DNA reads as TGCGCCAGCAGCATTTCGGCTAGCGGGGCCTACGAGCAGTACTTC.

The J gene is TRBJ2-5, the V gene TRBV11-2; 10 bases map to TRBD2. TRBJ2-7 matches the DNA end more closely, so the J call is doubtful. This CDR3 has 14 amino acids. Germline lookup yields CDR1 SGHAT and CDR2 FQNNGV. The CDR3 sequence is CASSLATSGYEQYF. The CDR3 nucleotides read TGTGCCAGCAGCTTGGCGACTAGCGGGTACGAGCAGTACTTC.

This clone came up a few times. This rearrangement joins TRBV5-8 to TRBJ1-1; D uncertain. CDR3 length equals 14 residues. V shed 2 bases and J shed 1 base, with 9 bases lying between them. CDR1 SGHTS and CDR2 YDEGEE come from the germline V gene. CDR3: CASSFGHPNTEAFF. As DNA, the CDR3 is TGTGCCAGCAGCTTCGGGCACCCGAACACTGAAGCTTTCTTT.

The count of this clone is one. The chain is built from TRBV15 and TRBJ1-5, with D maybe TRBD1 (6 bases). Germline CDR1 and CDR2: LNHNV and YYDKDF (reference sequence). Trimming removed 5 bases at V and 3 bases at J, with 8 bases between. This CDR3 is built from 13 residues. DNA for the CDR3: TGTGCCACCAGCTACAGGGACAATCAGCCCCAGCATTTT. It specifies CATSYRDNQPQHF.

This chain joins TRBV7-2 and TRBJ1-4; possible D gene TRBD1, 6 bases. The V end lost 5 bases, the J end lost 0 bases, and 13 bases lay between the germline ends. CDR1 SGHTA and CDR2 FQGNSA come from the germline V gene. The CDR3 consists of 16 residues. The CDR3 DNA sequence: TGTGCCAGCAGCCCAGGGGTAGTAACAACTAATGAAAAACTGTTTTTT. Translated: CASSPGVVTTNEKLFF.

The genes are TRBV9 and TRBJ1-3; D is undetermined. Deletions cut 2 bases from V and 0 bases from J, with 12 bases between. Per the germline V gene, CDR1 is SGDLS and CDR2 is YYNGEE. The CDR3 spans 16 residues. The CDR3, as DNA: TGTGCCAGCAGCGTCAACGACGGGGACTCTGGAAACACCATATATTTT. Translated: CASSVNDGDSGNTIYF.

The chain links TRBV9 to TRBJ2-7, with 7 bases aligning to TRBD1. J gave up 1 base and V 2 bases, and 6 bases lay outside the gene matches. CDR1 and CDR2 (germline): SGDLS, YYNGEE. CDR3 length: 15 residues. The CDR3 DNA is TGTGCCAGCAGCGTCCGGACAGGAGAATCCTACGAGCAGTACTTC. This translates into CASSVRTGESYEQYF.